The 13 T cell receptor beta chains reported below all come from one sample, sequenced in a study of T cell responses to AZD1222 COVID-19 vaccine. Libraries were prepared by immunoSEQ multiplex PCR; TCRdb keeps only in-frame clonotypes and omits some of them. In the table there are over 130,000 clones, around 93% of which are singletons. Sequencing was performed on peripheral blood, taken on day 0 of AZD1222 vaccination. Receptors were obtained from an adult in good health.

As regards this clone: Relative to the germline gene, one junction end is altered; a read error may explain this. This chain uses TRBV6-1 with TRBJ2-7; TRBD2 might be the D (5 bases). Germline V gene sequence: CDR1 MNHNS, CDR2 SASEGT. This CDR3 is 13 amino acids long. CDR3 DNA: TGTGCCAGCAGTGACGAGCTAGCCGCCGGGGTATCCTTC. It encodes CASSDELAAGVSF.

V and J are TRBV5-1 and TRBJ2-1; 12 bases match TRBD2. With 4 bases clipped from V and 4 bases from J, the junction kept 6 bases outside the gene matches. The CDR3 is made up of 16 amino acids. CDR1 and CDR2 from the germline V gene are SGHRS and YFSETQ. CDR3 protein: CASSPPTSGGYNEQFF. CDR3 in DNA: TGCGCCAGCAGCCCGCCGACTAGCGGGGGTTACAATGAGCAGTTCTTC.

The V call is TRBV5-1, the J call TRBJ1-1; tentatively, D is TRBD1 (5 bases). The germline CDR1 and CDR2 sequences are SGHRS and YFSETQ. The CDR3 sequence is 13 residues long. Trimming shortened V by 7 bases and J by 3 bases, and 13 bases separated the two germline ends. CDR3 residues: CASSVGTDTEAFF. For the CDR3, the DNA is TGCGCCAGCTCCGTGGGGACGGACACTGAAGCTTTCTTT.

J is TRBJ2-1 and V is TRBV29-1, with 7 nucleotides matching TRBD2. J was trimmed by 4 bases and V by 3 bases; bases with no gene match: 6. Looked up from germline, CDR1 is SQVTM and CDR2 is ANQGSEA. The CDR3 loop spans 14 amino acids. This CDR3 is CSVEGRGEYNEQFF. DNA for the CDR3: TGCAGCGTTGAGGGTCGGGGGGAATACAATGAGCAGTTCTTC.

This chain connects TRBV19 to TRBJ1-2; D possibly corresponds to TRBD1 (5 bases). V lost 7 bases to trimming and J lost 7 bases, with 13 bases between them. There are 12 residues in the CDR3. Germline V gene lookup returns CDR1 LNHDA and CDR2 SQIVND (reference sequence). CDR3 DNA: TGTGCCAGTATGGAGGGGCGAGGTGGCTACACCTTC. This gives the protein CASMEGRGGYTF.

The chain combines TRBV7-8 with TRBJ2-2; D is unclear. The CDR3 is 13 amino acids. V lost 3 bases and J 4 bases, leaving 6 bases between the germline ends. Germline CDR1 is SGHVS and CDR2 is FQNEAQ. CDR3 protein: CASSFKSTGELFF. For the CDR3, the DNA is TGTGCCAGCAGCTTTAAATCCACCGGGGAGCTGTTTTTT.

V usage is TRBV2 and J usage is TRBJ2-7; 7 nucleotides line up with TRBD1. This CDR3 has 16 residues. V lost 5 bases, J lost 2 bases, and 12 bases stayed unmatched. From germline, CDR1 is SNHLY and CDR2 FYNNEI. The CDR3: CASSTSQGFNAYEQYF. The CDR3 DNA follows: TGTGCCAGCAGTACCTCACAGGGGTTTAACGCCTACGAGCAGTACTTC.

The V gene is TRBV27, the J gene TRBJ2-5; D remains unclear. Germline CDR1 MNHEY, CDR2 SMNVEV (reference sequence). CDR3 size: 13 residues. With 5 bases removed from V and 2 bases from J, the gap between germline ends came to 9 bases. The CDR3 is CASSPRRQETQYF. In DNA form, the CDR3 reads TGTGCCAGCAGTCCTCGAAGGCAAGAGACCCAGTACTTC.

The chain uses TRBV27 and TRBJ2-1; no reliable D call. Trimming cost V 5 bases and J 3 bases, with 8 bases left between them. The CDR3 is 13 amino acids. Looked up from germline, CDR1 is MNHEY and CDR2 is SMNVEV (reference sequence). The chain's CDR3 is CASSLSSYNEQFF. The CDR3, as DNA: TGTGCCAGCAGTCTCTCCAGCTACAATGAGCAGTTCTTC.

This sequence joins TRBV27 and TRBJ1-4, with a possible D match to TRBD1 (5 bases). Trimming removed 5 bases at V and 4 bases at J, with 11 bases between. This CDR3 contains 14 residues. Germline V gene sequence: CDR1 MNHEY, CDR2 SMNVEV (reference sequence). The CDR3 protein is CASSRPGINEKLFF. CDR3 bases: TGTGCCAGCAGTCGTCCAGGGATTAATGAAAAACTGTTTTTT.

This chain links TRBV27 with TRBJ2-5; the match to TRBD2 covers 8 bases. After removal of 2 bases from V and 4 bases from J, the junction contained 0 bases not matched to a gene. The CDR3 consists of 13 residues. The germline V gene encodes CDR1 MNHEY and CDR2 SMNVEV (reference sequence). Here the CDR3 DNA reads TGTGCCAGCAGTTTACGGGGGGGAGAGACCCAGTACTTC. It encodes CASSLRGGETQYF.

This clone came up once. The CDR3 loop is CASSRTGGSYNEQFF. DNA for the CDR3: TGTGCCAGCAGTCGGACAGGGGGTTCCTACAATGAGCAGTTCTTC. This chain uses TRBV6-5 with TRBJ2-1, with 10 positions matching TRBD1. The length of the CDR3 is 15 residues. The ends lost 5 bases at V and 1 base at J; junction bases unmatched: 2. The germline V gene encodes CDR1 MNHEY and CDR2 SVGAGI.

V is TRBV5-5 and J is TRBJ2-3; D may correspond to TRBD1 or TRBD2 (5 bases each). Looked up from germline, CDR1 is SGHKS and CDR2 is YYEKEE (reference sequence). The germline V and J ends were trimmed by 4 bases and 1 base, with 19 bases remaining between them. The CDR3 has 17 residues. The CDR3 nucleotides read TGTGCCAGCAGCCCAGTCTCCGTGCAGGGACGCACAGATACGCAGTATTTT. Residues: CASSPVSVQGRTDTQYF. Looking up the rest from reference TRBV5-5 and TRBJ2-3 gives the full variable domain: DAGVTQSPTHLIKTRGQQVTLRCSPISGHKSVSWYQQVLGQGPQFIFQYYEKEERGRGNFPDRFSARQFPNYSSELNVNALLLGDSALYLCASSPVSVQGRTDTQYFGPGTRLTVL.